Listed here are 30 T cell receptor beta chains from one sample, sequenced in a study of T cell repertoires in cytomegalovirus infection. No antigen is known for these receptors. In TCRdb, the reads were re-called with MiXCR into one record per CDR3 protein. In the table there are some 800,000 distinct CDR3 sequences, just under 30% of which are singletons. This specimen was cultured CD8+ T cells from PBMCs, taken from culture after CMV antigen stimulation. Receptors originate from a human donor in good health (CMV status not recorded). Some clones in this sample may be carry-over from other donors' samples.

This clonotype was counted ten times or more. The rearrangement joins TRBV6-6 to TRBJ2-6, with D perhaps TRBD1 (6 bases). The V and J ends lost 8 bases and 0 bases respectively, with 14 bases between them. This CDR3 region has 16 residues. CDR1 is MNHNY and CDR2 is SVGAGI in the germline V gene (reference sequence). The CDR3 reads CASGPTGRSGANVLTF. CDR3 in DNA: TGTGCCAGCGGGCCGACAGGTCGCTCTGGGGCCAACGTCCTGACTTTC.

V usage is TRBV19 and J usage is TRBJ1-1; possible D gene TRBD1, 5 bases. V gave up 3 bases and J gave up 0 bases, with 20 bases separating them. Per the germline V gene, CDR1 is LNHDA and CDR2 is SQIVND (reference sequence). The CDR3 covers 18 residues. The CDR3 loop is CASSMYGGETPMNTEAFF. The CDR3 nucleotides are TGTGCCAGTAGTATGTATGGGGGTGAAACACCAATGAACACTGAAGCTTTCTTT.

Concerning this clonotype: This likely came from a read error, as a far larger clone is one base away. The chain recombines TRBV11-1 with TRBJ1-5, with D tentatively TRBD1 (6 bases). Germline V CDR1 and CDR2: SGHAT, FQDESV (reference sequence). The length of the CDR3 is 14 residues. This CDR3 reads CASSPQGSNQPQQF. The CDR3 coding sequence is TGTGCCAGCAGCCCACAGGGCTCAAATCAGCCCCAGCAGTTT.

This clonotype has a handful of counts. The V and J genes are TRBV28 and TRBJ2-5; no definite D call. The V end was cut by 7 bases, the J end by 4 bases, with 13 bases between. The CDR3 spans 13 residues. The germline CDR1 and CDR2 sequences are MDHEN and SYDVKM. The CDR3 here is CASTLPPTETQYF. In nucleotides, the CDR3 is TGTGCCAGCACCTTACCGCCGACAGAGACCCAGTACTTC. The full variable domain, completed using reference TRBV28 and TRBJ2-5, is DVKVTQSSRYLVKRTGEKVFLECVQDMDHENMFWYRQDPGLGLRLIYFSYDVKMKEKGDIPEGYSVSREKKERFSLILESASTNQTSMYLCASTLPPTETQYFGPGTRLLVL.

Only a few counts were recorded for this clonotype. The V call is TRBV12-5, the J call TRBJ2-7; the match to TRBD1 covers 8 bases. The CDR3 spans 11 residues. Looked up from germline, CDR1 is LGHNT and CDR2 is FRNRAP. Written as DNA, the CDR3 is TGTGGCACCGGGACAGGTGACGAGCAGTACTTC. This sequence encodes CGTGTGDEQYF.

The sample holds a few counts of this clonotype. This chain joins TRBV19 and TRBJ2-7; no reliable D call. CDR1 and CDR2 (germline): LNHDA, SQIVND (reference sequence). The length of the CDR3 is 15 residues. V was clipped by 6 bases and J by 0 bases, with 15 bases between them. Here the CDR3 DNA reads TGTGCCAGTAGCCCCGGCTCCTGGGGCTCCTACGAGCAGTACTTC. It translates to CASSPGSWGSYEQYF. The variable domain in full, completed from reference TRBV19 and TRBJ2-7, reads DGGITQSPKYLFRKEGQNVTLSCEQNLNHDAMYWYRQDPGQGLRLIYYSQIVNDFQKGDIAEGYSVSREKKESFPLTVTSAQKNPTAFYLCASSPGSWGSYEQYFGPGTRLTVT.

This clonotype was observed a handful of times. The chain combines TRBV12-5 with TRBJ2-7; D may correspond to TRBD1 or TRBD2 (5 bases each). Trimming cost V 1 base and J 6 bases, with 13 bases left between them. Germline lookup yields CDR1 LGHNT and CDR2 FRNRAP. CDR3 size: 14 residues. CDR3: CASGLGGSPFEQYF. CDR3 in DNA: TGTGCTAGTGGTTTGGGGGGGTCCCCTTTCGAGCAGTACTTC. Variable domain in full (rest from reference TRBV12-5 and TRBJ2-7): DARVTQTPRHKVTEMGQEVTMRCQPILGHNTVFWYRQTMMQGLELLAYFRNRAPLDDSGMPKDRFSAEMPDATLATLKIQPSEPRDSAVYFCASGLGGSPFEQYFGPGTRLTVT.

This chain uses TRBV15 with TRBJ2-2; D is possibly TRBD1 or TRBD2 (5 bases each). The CDR3 is made up of 17 amino acids. In germline, CDR1 is LNHNV, CDR2 YYDKDF (reference sequence). V was clipped by 2 bases and J by 2 bases, with 15 bases between them. CDR3: CATSRRFGAFNTGELFF. In nucleotides, the CDR3 is TGTGCCACCAGCAGAAGATTCGGGGCCTTCAACACCGGGGAGCTGTTTTTT.

The gene calls are TRBV5-1 and TRBJ2-2; either TRBD1 or TRBD2 may supply D (5 bases each). There are 15 residues in the CDR3. Germline V gene sequence: CDR1 SGHRS, CDR2 YFSETQ. Trimming took 7 bases from V and 7 from J, leaving 20 bases between them. The CDR3: CASGWDPVRDGELFF. CDR3 sequence (DNA): TGCGCCAGCGGATGGGACCCCGTGAGGGACGGGGAGCTGTTTTTT.

This clonotype was detected only once. The V gene is TRBV24-1, the J gene TRBJ2-1, with TRBD1 matching over 7 bases. The germline gives CDR1 KGHDR, CDR2 SFDVKD. The trim removed 9 bases at V and 2 bases at J, leaving 6 bases unmatched. This CDR3 spans 14 amino acids. The CDR3 reads CATGDSATYNEQFF. Written as DNA, the CDR3 is TGTGCCACCGGGGACAGTGCGACCTACAATGAGCAGTTCTTC.

This clonotype was detected ten times or more. The chain uses TRBV10-3 and TRBJ2-7; D might be TRBD1 or TRBD2, each matching 5 bases. CDR1 is ENHRY and CDR2 is SYGVKD in the germline V gene. The CDR3 runs 15 residues. V lost 4 bases and J lost 3, with 16 bases in between. In DNA form, the CDR3 reads TGTGCCATCAGTGTGAAGAGGGGCCGGGACTACGAGCAGTACGTC. Translating gives CAISVKRGRDYEQYV.

The V gene is TRBV25-1, the J gene TRBJ1-3, with a weak D call TRBD1 (5 bases). CDR3 length equals 19 residues. Per germline, CDR1 MGHDK and CDR2 SYGVNS. V lost 0 bases and J 0 bases, leaving 18 bases between the germline ends. CDR3 DNA sequence: TGTGCCAGCAGTGAATATATTTATGAGGGGAGTCGCTCTGGAAACACCATATATTTT. This translates into CASSEYIYEGSRSGNTIYF.

In its sample, this clonotype was seen a few times. J is TRBJ2-3 and V is TRBV27; 10 bases are a match to TRBD2. The trim removed 1 base at V and 2 bases at J, leaving 6 bases unmatched. The CDR3 spans 17 residues. Germline V CDR1 and CDR2: MNHEY, SMNVEV (reference sequence). The CDR3 nucleotides are TGTGCCAGCAGTTTATTCTCGCTAGCGGGGGTCACAGATACGCAGTATTTT. It is translated as CASSLFSLAGVTDTQYF.

The chain carries TRBV6-6 and TRBJ2-7; D is ambiguous. Per the germline V gene, CDR1 is MNHNY and CDR2 is SVGAGI (reference sequence). V dropped 5 bases and J dropped 3 bases, with 8 bases sitting between them. The CDR3 is 12 residues long. The CDR3 loop reads CASSDGDYEQYV. DNA of the CDR3: TGTGCCAGCAGTGACGGAGACTACGAGCAGTACGTC.

The genes are TRBV25-1 and TRBJ1-2; no reliable D call. Per the germline V gene, CDR1 is MGHDK and CDR2 is SYGVNS. This CDR3 spans 12 amino acids. The V and J ends lost 8 bases and 6 bases respectively, with 13 bases between them. CDR3 loop: CASSNPADGYTF. In nucleotides, the CDR3 is TGTGCCAGCTCGAATCCGGCAGATGGCTACACCTTC.

The chain is built from TRBV7-9 and TRBJ1-1; 7 bases match TRBD1. In germline, CDR1 is SEHNR, CDR2 FQNEAQ (reference sequence). CDR3 size: 16 residues. Unmatched junction bases numbered 12, after V lost 5 bases and J lost 3 bases. This CDR3 reads CASSNPGGQAYTEAFF. DNA for the CDR3: TGTGCCAGCAGCAACCCAGGGGGACAAGCGTACACTGAAGCTTTCTTT.

This sequence joins TRBV12-3 or TRBV12-4 and TRBJ1-1; no reliable D call. Between the trimmed V and J ends, which lost 3 bases and 6 bases, there was a span of 5 bases. The CDR3 consists of 11 residues. CDR3 residues: CASSFPPEAFF. As DNA, the CDR3 is TGTGCCAGCAGTTTTCCTCCTGAAGCTTTCTTT.

V gene TRBV6-1 combines with J gene TRBJ1-2, with D hard to call. There are 13 residues in the CDR3. Germline V lookup: CDR1 MNHNS, CDR2 SASEGT. Deletions cut 1 base from V and 4 bases from J, with 7 bases between. The CDR3 region has the DNA TGTGCCAGCAGTGAAGGCAGGACCTATGGCTACACCTTC. Amino acid sequence: CASSEGRTYGYTF.

The chain carries TRBV2 and TRBJ1-5; TRBD1 is a possible D gene (5 bases). Trimming removed 2 bases at V and 3 bases at J, with 17 bases between. This CDR3 contains 17 residues. Germline CDR1 is SNHLY and CDR2 is FYNNEI. The chain's CDR3 is CASSERVGGAINQPQHF. The DNA of the CDR3 is TGTGCCAGCAGTGAAAGGGTTGGAGGGGCCATCAATCAGCCCCAGCATTTT.

The V gene is TRBV19, the J gene TRBJ1-5; maybe TRBD1 (5 bases). The CDR3 covers 14 residues. Germline loops: CDR1 LNHDA, CDR2 SQIVND (reference sequence). V was trimmed by 7 bases and J by 3 bases, leaving 13 bases between them. Written as DNA, the CDR3 is TGTGCCAGTACCACGGGACTGCACAATCAGCCCCAGCATTTT. Protein sequence: CASTTGLHNQPQHF.

The V and J genes are TRBV7-9 and TRBJ1-2; D call uncertain. V lost 5 bases and J 6 bases, leaving 16 bases between the germline ends. Per germline, CDR1 SEHNR and CDR2 FQNEAQ (reference sequence). This CDR3 has 14 residues. Here the CDR3 DNA reads TGTGCCAGCAGCGTCAGTGGCAGAGCCCATGGCTACACCTTC. Translating gives CASSVSGRAHGYTF. Based on the CDR3 plus reference TRBV7-9 and TRBJ1-2, the full variable domain is DTGVSQNPRHKITKRGQNVTFRCDPISEHNRLYWYRQTLGQGPEFLTYFQNEAQLEKSRLLSDRFSAERPKGSFSTLEIQRTEQGDSAMYLCASSVSGRAHGYTFGSGTRLTVV.

The chain links TRBV27 to TRBJ1-1; D ambiguous. Per the germline V gene, CDR1 is MNHEY and CDR2 is SMNVEV (reference sequence). V lost 2 bases to trimming and J lost 6 bases, with 13 bases between them. This CDR3 comprises 14 residues. The CDR3 loop is CASSLKFSNAEAFF. CDR3 DNA sequence: TGTGCCAGCAGTTTAAAGTTTAGCAACGCTGAAGCTTTCTTT.

V and J are TRBV7-2 and TRBJ2-3; unclear D gene. Trimming left V 5 bases short and J 2 bases short, with 11 bases between. The CDR3 is 14 residues long. Germline lookup yields CDR1 SGHTA and CDR2 FQGNSA. The DNA for the CDR3 is TGTGCCAGCAGCCCGGACGGGTTCACAGATACGCAGTATTTT. Translation gives CASSPDGFTDTQYF.

The CDR3 reads CASKTSGGTAYEQYF. In nucleotides, the CDR3 is TGTGCCAGCAAAACTAGCGGGGGAACTGCCTACGAGCAGTACTTC. The chain recombines TRBV12-3 or TRBV12-4 with TRBJ2-7; 11 bases are a match to TRBD2. The length of the CDR3 is 15 residues. Germline trimming cut 7 bases from V and 2 bases from J; bases unmatched to any gene: 7.

This chain links TRBV6-2 or TRBV6-3 with TRBJ2-3; TRBD2 agrees at 7 bases. CDR1 and CDR2 (germline): MNHEY, SVGEGT. Trimming at V came to 7 bases and at J to 4 bases, leaving 11 bases not matched to a gene. The CDR3 consists of 15 residues. CDR3 loop: CASTPRTSWADTQYF. In nucleotides, the CDR3 is TGTGCCAGCACTCCTAGGACTAGTTGGGCAGATACGCAGTATTTT.

In this sample, this clonotype turned up a few times. The J gene is TRBJ2-7, the V gene TRBV7-9; TRBD2 aligns across 7 bases. V gave up 1 base and J gave up 6 bases; unmatched junction bases: 3. Germline V CDR1 and CDR2: SEHNR, FQNEAQ (reference sequence). The CDR3 length is 13 residues. CDR3: CASSLGGGSEQYV. The DNA for the CDR3 is TGTGCCAGCAGCTTAGGGGGGGGTAGCGAGCAGTACGTC.

The sample holds a few counts of this clonotype. The rearrangement joins TRBV7-9 to TRBJ2-1, with 7 bases matching TRBD2. Trimming at V came to 4 bases and at J to 8 bases, leaving 17 bases not matched to a gene. The CDR3 contains 17 residues. Germline V gene lookup returns CDR1 SEHNR and CDR2 FQNEAQ (reference sequence). CDR3 bases: TGTGCCAGCAGCTGGACCAGAGTGGGACCGAGCGGGGATGAGCAGTTCTTC. Amino acids: CASSWTRVGPSGDEQFF.

The chain joins TRBV7-9 to TRBJ1-1; D remains ambiguous. The V and J ends lost 2 bases and 1 base respectively, with 14 bases between them. The length of the CDR3 is 16 residues. CDR1 is SEHNR and CDR2 is FQNEAQ in the germline V gene (reference sequence). The CDR3 loop is CASSLWGGQKNTEAFF. In nucleotides, the CDR3 is TGTGCCAGCAGCTTATGGGGAGGGCAGAAGAACACTGAAGCTTTCTTT.

The V call is TRBV7-2, the J call TRBJ2-5, with TRBD2 matching 13 bases. The trim removed 1 base at V and 2 bases at J, leaving 4 bases unmatched. This CDR3 has 17 amino acids. Germline V gene data show CDR1 as SGHTA and CDR2 as FQGNSA. CDR3 in amino acids: CASSLDGTSGAQETQYF. As DNA, the CDR3 is TGTGCCAGCAGCTTAGACGGGACTAGCGGGGCACAAGAGACCCAGTACTTC. The full variable domain, in which reference TRBV7-2 and TRBJ2-5 provide the parts outside the CDR3, is GAGVSQSPSNKVTEKGKDVELRCDPISGHTALYWYRQSLGQGLEFLIYFQGNSAPDKSGLPSDRFSAERTGGSVSTLTIQRTQQEDSAVYLCASSLDGTSGAQETQYFGPGTRLLVL.

The chain combines TRBV4-1 with TRBJ1-2, with D perhaps matching TRBD1 (6 bases). Trimming shortened V by 0 bases and J by 5 bases, and 13 bases separated the two germline ends. The germline V gene encodes CDR1 MGHRA and CDR2 YSYEKL. The CDR3 is 15 residues long. The CDR3 coding sequence is TGCGCCAGCAGCCAAGAATCGGGGGCCGGGTATGGCTACACCTTC. Amino acid sequence: CASSQESGAGYGYTF.